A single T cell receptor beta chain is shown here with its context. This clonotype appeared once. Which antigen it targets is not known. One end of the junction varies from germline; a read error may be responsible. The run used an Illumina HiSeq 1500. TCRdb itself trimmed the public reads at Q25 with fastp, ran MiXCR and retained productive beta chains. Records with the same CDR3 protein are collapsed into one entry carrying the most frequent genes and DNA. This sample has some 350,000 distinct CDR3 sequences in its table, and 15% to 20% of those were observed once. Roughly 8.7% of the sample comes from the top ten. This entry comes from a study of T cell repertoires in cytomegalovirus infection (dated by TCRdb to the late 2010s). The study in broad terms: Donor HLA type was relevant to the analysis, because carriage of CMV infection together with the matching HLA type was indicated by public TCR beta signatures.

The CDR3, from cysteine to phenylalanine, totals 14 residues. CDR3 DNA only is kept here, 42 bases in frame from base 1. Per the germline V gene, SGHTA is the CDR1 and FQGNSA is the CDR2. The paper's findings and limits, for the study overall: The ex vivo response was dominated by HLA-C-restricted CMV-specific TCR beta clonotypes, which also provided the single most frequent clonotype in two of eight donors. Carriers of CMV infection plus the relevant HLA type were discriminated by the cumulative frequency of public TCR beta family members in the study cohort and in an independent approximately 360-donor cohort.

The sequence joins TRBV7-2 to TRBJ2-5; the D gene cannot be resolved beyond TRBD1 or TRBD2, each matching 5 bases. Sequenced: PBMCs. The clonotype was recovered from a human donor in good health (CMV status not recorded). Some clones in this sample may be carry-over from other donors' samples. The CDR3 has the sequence CATSRGVPQDTQYF. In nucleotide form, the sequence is TGTGCAACCAGCCGAGGGGTTCCGCAAGACACCCAGTACTTC.